The sequence of this TCR beta chain was determined in a study of T cells after yellow fever vaccination (dated by TCRdb to about 2019). For the wider study: The SMART-Seq v4 Ultra Low Input RNA kit was used to prepare libraries from fractions with low cell numbers. Blood was collected at multiple timepoints before and after primary and secondary immunization, and bulk PBMC replicates and cell subsets were isolated. Bulk TCR alpha and beta repertoires were sequenced longitudinally to track T-cell clones before and after primary and booster YFV17D yellow fever vaccination. Two healthy male donors, one aged 18 to 30 and one aged 30 to 40 years, were included in the cohort.

The instrument was an Illumina NovaSeq 6000. Synthesis of TCR cDNA relied on 5'RACE template switching, a step that introduced a universal primer site along with unique molecular identifiers. Priming of cDNA synthesis was performed from both the TCR alpha and TCR beta constant segments. Library amplification involved two PCR steps, and the second step added sample barcodes and sequencing adapters. Sequencing of libraries was performed on Illumina HiSeq 2500 (2x100 bp) or NovaSeq (2x150 bp). The original methods were these. MIGEC handled demultiplexing of reads and collapsing into UMI consensus sequences, while MiXCR performed V(D)J alignment. Clonotypes responding to the vaccine were identified with edgeR on replicate PBMC samples, with the criteria of FDR below 0.01 and a log2 fold change above 5 up to day 15. CD4 or CD8 identity was assigned to each bulk clonotype according to whether the clonotype was present at higher abundance in the sequenced CD4 repertoire or the sequenced CD8 repertoire. The raw public data were reprocessed by TCRdb itself: fastp quality trimming at Q25, MiXCR clonotype calling, in-frame beta chains only. Each entry merges the rows of one CDR3 protein and shows their most common DNA and genes. The V and J calls were not made by the authors but by TCRdb's processing. The sample data list a few hundred thousand distinct CDR3 sequences, and around 5.2% of these were observed just once. Roughly 3.3% of the sample comes from the top ten.

The table lists this clonotype with a few counts. What this receptor recognizes is not known. No base quality values were provided; no much bigger clone lies one nucleotide off. The paper as a whole reports these results and caveats: Computational filtering was required because FACS-sorted repertoires could contain abundant contaminating clonotypes from the bulk population. Only a couple of donors were included in the study, so the extent to which the findings can be generalized is limited. The secondary T-cell response was found to be weaker but faster than the primary response, with a peak reached on day 5 rather than on day 15. A small share of clonotypes occurred in both CD4 and CD8 compartments, likely arising from convergent recombination. Most clones expanded after primary vaccination were re-detected after the booster (approximately 95% of CD4 and 88% of CD8), suggesting broad memory maintenance.

The germline V gene (reference sequence) provides CDR1 SEHNR and CDR2 FQNEAQ. The CDR3 runs 12 residues from the cysteine to the phenylalanine. This entry keeps only the CDR3 DNA: 36 bases, framed from base 1. The germline ends are 9 bases apart after V is trimmed by 8 bases and J by 2 bases. The treatment or condition label on this specimen signifies: live attenuated yellow fever vaccine strain. A standard Ficoll-Paque protocol was used to isolate PBMCs from peripheral blood. Dynabeads CD4 and CD8 positive selection kits were used to isolate CD4 and CD8 T-cell fractions. TriZol was used to extract RNA from bulk PBMCs, CD4 and CD8 fractions, and dextramer-positive and dextramer-negative fractions.

Sequences were derived from CD4+ T cells sorted from PBMCs, sampled on the day of the yellow fever booster vaccination. The chain uses TRBV7-9 and TRBJ2-5, with the D gene not clear enough to name. The TCR comes from a man aged 18 to 30 who received the YFV17D yellow fever vaccine. The sequenced DNA: TGTGCCAGCCGAACGGAGCAAGAGACCCAGTACTTC. Its amino acids are CASRTEQETQYF.